Listed here are 2 T cell receptor beta chains from one sample, sequenced in a study of blood T cell repertoires in COVID-19. Some clones are missing from TCRdb's copy, which holds only in-frame ones; the method was immunoSEQ multiplex PCR. This table has roughly 300,000 clones, 89% appearing once. Specimen: peripheral blood. Receptor source: a young man who had recovered from COVID-19.

J is TRBJ2-7 and V is TRBV4-1, with D possibly TRBD1 on 5 matching bases. From germline, CDR1 is MGHRA and CDR2 YSYEKL. CDR3 length: 15 residues. The germline V and J ends were trimmed by 1 base and 0 bases, with 10 bases remaining between them. The chain's CDR3 is CASSQATGSSYEQYF. DNA of the CDR3: TGCGCCAGCAGCCAAGCTACAGGAAGCTCCTACGAGCAGTACTTC.

The CDR3, as DNA: TGTGCCAGCTCACCGGGACTAGCGAACACCGGGGAGCTGTTTTTT. This translates into CASSPGLANTGELFF. The V and J genes are TRBV18 and TRBJ2-2; TRBD2 matches 8 bases. V dropped 3 bases and J dropped 0; count of bases not matched to a gene: 0. Germline CDR1 is KGHSH and CDR2 is LQKENI. CDR3 size: 15 residues.